One and the same sample provided the 25 T cell receptor delta chains below, sequenced in a study of gamma-delta chains in newborns, infants, children. TCRdb ran CATT on the reads. The table records approximately 5,000 delta-chain clones, 3% to 4% of them present only once. Material for sequencing was blood. Receptors were obtained from a child who was a newborn, infant or young child, either healthy, febrile or measles-vaccinated (not recorded which).

The chain is built from TRDV2 and TRDJ1; 8 nucleotides align to TRDD3. The V gene's germline CDR1 is GEAIGNYY and CDR2 EKD. This CDR3 is built from 15 residues. The V and J ends lost 3 bases and 1 base, in that order; junction bases with no gene match: 6. CDR3 sequence: CACDGLGALTDKLIF. The DNA of the CDR3 is TGTGCCTGTGACGGACTGGGGGCCCTCACCGATAAACTCATCTTT.

A few counts support this clone. The chain uses TRDV2 and TRDJ3; 8 bases match TRDD3. The CDR3 is 16 amino acids. The junction had 2 bases not matched to a gene; V was cut back by 0 bases and J by 5 bases. Per the germline V gene, CDR1 is GEAIGNYY and CDR2 is EKD. CDR3 amino acids: CACDTWGIRDTRQMFF. In nucleotides, the CDR3 is TGTGCCTGTGACACCTGGGGGATCCGGGACACCCGACAGATGTTTTTC.

There are a few counts of this clone. The chain couples TRAV29/DV5 to TRDJ1; either TRDD2 or TRDD3 may fit D (6 bases each). From germline, CDR1 is NSMFDY and CDR2 ISSIKDK. The CDR3 has 22 amino acids. Trimming removed 1 base from V and 0 bases from J, with 34 bases in between. Here the CDR3 reads CAASSWPPSAGMGGTYTDKLIF. CDR3 in DNA: TGTGCAGCAAGCTCCTGGCCTCCTTCCGCGGGGATGGGGGGAACGTACACCGATAAACTCATCTTT. The whole variable domain, filled in from reference TRAV29/DV5 and TRDJ1, reads DQQVKQNSPSLSVQEGRISILNCDYTNSMFDYFLWYKKYPAEGPTFLISISSIKDKNEDGRFTVFLNKSAKHLSLHIVPSQPGDSAVYFCAASSWPPSAGMGGTYTDKLIFGKGTRVTVEP.

By frequency in the sample, this clone is medium-sized. One base away lies a much larger clone, so this may be a sequencing read error. Other DNA variants within this sample encode the same CDR3. J is TRDJ3 and V is TRDV2; 10 bases are shared with TRDD3. V dropped 0 bases and J dropped 2; count of bases not matched to a gene: 3. CDR1 and CDR2 from the germline V gene are GEAIGNYY and EKD. The CDR3 is 18 residues long. For the CDR3, the DNA is TGTGCCTGTGACACCGTTGGGGGATACCCCTGGGACACCCGACAGATGTTTTTC. This codes for CACDTVGGYPWDTRQMFF.

The gene calls are TRDV2 and TRDJ3; 9 bases are a match to TRDD3. Here the J gene was assigned by germline matching of the DNA, as TCRdb has none. This CDR3 comprises 19 residues. The V gene's germline CDR1 is GEAIGNYY and CDR2 EKD. Germline trimming cut 0 bases from V and 0 bases from J; bases unmatched to any gene: 5. This CDR3 reads CACDTGYWGSSWDTRQMFF. In DNA, the CDR3 is TGTGCCTGTGACACCGGATACTGGGGGAGCTCCTGGGACACCCGACAGATGTTTTTC.

This clone was counted between two and nine times. The chain uses TRDV2 and TRDJ3; D not resolved. With 3 bases removed from V and 0 bases from J, the gap between germline ends came to 14 bases. Germline CDR1 reads GEAIGNYY; CDR2 reads EKD. This CDR3 region has 18 residues. CDR3 sequence: CACDAWSHSSWDTRQMFF. The CDR3 nucleotides are TGTGCCTGTGACGCATGGAGCCACAGCTCCTGGGACACCCGACAGATGTTTTTC.

The chain has TRDV2 and TRDJ2, with TRDD3 identical over 11 bases. CDR1 and CDR2 (germline): GEAIGNYY, EKD. Unmatched junction bases numbered 5, after V lost 1 base and J lost 8 bases. CDR3 length equals 15 residues. This CDR3 is CACDTLGDTSAQLFF. The CDR3, as DNA: TGTGCCTGTGACACGTTGGGGGATACGAGTGCACAACTCTTCTTT.

This sequence joins TRDV1 and TRDJ1; the match to TRDD3 covers 10 bases. The CDR3 loop spans 18 amino acids. Germline trimming cut 2 bases from V and 4 bases from J; bases unmatched to any gene: 13. Germline values: CDR1 TSWWSYY, CDR2 QGS. In DNA, the CDR3 is TGTGCTCTTGGGGAAGGAGGGAGACTGGGGGATCGACGCGATAAACTCATCTTT. Amino acids: CALGEGGRLGDRRDKLIF.

V gene TRDV2 combines with J gene TRDJ3, with TRDD3 matching over 9 bases. The CDR3 contains 19 residues. J was trimmed by 0 bases and V by 2 bases; bases with no gene match: 7. CDR1 GEAIGNYY and CDR2 EKD come from the germline V gene. CDR3 in amino acids: CACDILGDRSSWDTRQMFF. CDR3 DNA sequence: TGTGCCTGTGACATACTGGGGGACCGGAGCTCCTGGGACACCCGACAGATGTTTTTC.

The table lists this clone with a few counts. The chain recombines TRDV2 with TRDJ1; 13 bases line up with TRDD3. The V gene end was trimmed by 4 bases and the J gene end by 14 bases; junction bases not matched to a gene: 18. This CDR3 has 16 residues. Germline V gene data show CDR1 as GEAIGNYY and CDR2 as EKD. CDR3 protein: CACEIRLRTGGYGGIF. The CDR3 nucleotides read TGTGCCTGTGAGATACGACTCCGTACTGGGGGATACGGTGGTATCTTT.

This clone was observed a handful of times. J is TRDJ1 and V is TRDV1, with 8 bases matching TRDD3. Germline V gene data show CDR1 as TSWWSYY and CDR2 as QGS. The CDR3 loop spans 18 amino acids. The J segment lost 0 bases and the V segment lost 1 base, leaving 10 bases of the junction unmatched. In DNA form, the CDR3 reads TGTGCTCTTGGGGAACGACACTGGGGGTCTTCGTACACCGATAAACTCATCTTT. Translation: CALGERHWGSSYTDKLIF.

Only a few counts were recorded for this clone. One end of the junction is discordant with germline, which a read error may explain. The rearrangement joins TRDV1 to TRDJ1; D perhaps matches TRDD3 (6 bases). This CDR3 has 17 residues. Germline CDR1 reads TSWWSYY; CDR2 reads QGS. The CDR3 protein is CALGGVPTNYWNDKLIF. CDR3 bases: TGTGCCCTTGGGGGGGTTCCAACTAACTACTGGAACGATAAACTCATCTTT.

The table lists this clone with a few counts. V is TRDV1 and J is TRDJ1; a possible D gene is TRDD3 (6 bases). The CDR3 spans 16 residues. The germline V and J ends were trimmed by 0 bases and 3 bases, with 14 bases remaining between them. Germline V CDR1 and CDR2: TSWWSYY, QGS. CDR3 nucleotides: TGTGCTCTTGGGGAACTAGAAAAGTACTGGGCCGATAAACTCATCTTT. This gives the protein CALGELEKYWADKLIF.

This clone turned up a few times. A junction boundary mismatches the germline segment, possibly from a read error. The CDR3 is CACGTVLGDIRSSWDTRQMFF. The CDR3 DNA reads as TGTGCCTGTGGCACCGTACTGGGGGATATAAGAAGCTCCTGGGACACCCGACAGATGTTTTTC. The gene calls are TRDV2 and TRDJ3; 11 bases are a match to TRDD3. The length of the CDR3 is 21 residues. Per the germline V gene, CDR1 is GEAIGNYY and CDR2 is EKD.

This clone is labeled as medium-sized. The same CDR3 can be traced to other DNA sequences in this sample. The rearrangement links TRDV2 to TRDJ3; 11 bases agree with TRDD3. V was clipped by 1 base and J by 0 bases; unmatched bases: 1. The CDR3 spans 18 residues. Looked up from germline, CDR1 is GEAIGNYY and CDR2 is EKD. The CDR3 DNA is TGTGCCTGTGACACTGGGGGATACGCCTCCTGGGACACCCGACAGATGTTTTTC. This encodes CACDTGGYASWDTRQMFF.

On this clone itself: One end of the junction does not line up with germline, which may come from a read error. The V gene is TRDV1, the J gene TRDJ1; tentatively, D is TRDD3 (6 bases). The J gene, left out of TCRdb, was set here by checking the DNA against germline. Germline loops: CDR1 TSWWSYY, CDR2 QGS. This CDR3 is built from 15 residues. CDR3 amino acids: CAPGEEVGYTDKLIF. In DNA form, the CDR3 reads TGTGCTCCTGGGGAAGAGGTGGGGTACACCGATAAACTCATCTTT.

For the CDR3, the DNA is TGTGCCTGTGACTCCCTGACTGGGGGATACGCCAGACCCCTGATCTTT. Its protein product is CACDSLTGGYARPLIF. This sequence joins TRDV2 and TRDJ4; 13 positions match TRDD3. The CDR3 runs 16 residues. The ends lost 3 bases at V and 0 bases at J; junction bases unmatched: 6. Germline V gene data show CDR1 as GEAIGNYY and CDR2 as EKD.

The chain uses TRDV1 and TRDJ1, with 12 nucleotides matching TRDD3. Germline values: CDR1 TSWWSYY, CDR2 QGS. V lost 1 base and J lost 8; bases outside the gene matches: 17. CDR3 length: 19 residues. The CDR3 DNA is TGTGCTCTTGGGGAACCCGGCCTTCCTCCGTACTGGGGGATACCAAAACTCATCTTT. This codes for CALGEPGLPPYWGIPKLIF.

Comment on this clone: A single base separates this from a much larger clone, so it may be a read error. This sample includes further DNA sequences coding for the same CDR3. The chain recombines TRDV2 with TRDJ3, with TRDD3 matching over 9 bases. Germline CDR1 is GEAIGNYY and CDR2 is EKD. The CDR3 totals 18 residues. V shed 0 bases and J 0 bases; nucleotides not matched to a gene: 2. Written as DNA, the CDR3 is TGTGCCTGTGACACCGGGGGATACCGCTCCTGGGACACCCGACAGATGTTTTTC. Translation: CACDTGGYRSWDTRQMFF.

Comments on this clone: This same CDR3 is encoded by further DNA sequences in the sample. This chain joins TRDV2 and TRDJ3, with 7 bases matching TRDD3. V trimming: 0 bases; J trimming: 0 bases; junction bases outside the gene matches: 4. Germline lookup yields CDR1 GEAIGNYY and CDR2 EKD. The CDR3 has 18 amino acids. CDR3 sequence reads: CACDTGIPSSWDTRQMFF. CDR3 nucleotide sequence: TGTGCCTGTGACACCGGGATACCAAGCTCCTGGGACACCCGACAGATGTTTTTC.

The J gene is TRDJ3, the V gene TRDV2, with 10 bases that match TRDD3. The V gene end was trimmed by 3 bases and the J gene end by 0 bases; junction bases not matched to a gene: 7. Per the germline V gene, CDR1 is GEAIGNYY and CDR2 is EKD. This CDR3 contains 19 residues. The CDR3, as DNA: TGTGCCTGTGACCCATCGTGGGGGATACCCTCCTGGGACACCCGACAGATGTTTTTC. Protein: CACDPSWGIPSWDTRQMFF.

In regard to this clone: This may arise from a read error, as a much more abundant clone is one base away. This same CDR3 is encoded by further DNA sequences in the sample. V gene TRDV2 combines with J gene TRDJ3; TRDD3 matches 9 bases. The length of the CDR3 is 18 residues. Germline CDR1 and CDR2: GEAIGNYY and EKD. V was pared by 3 bases and J by 0 bases, with 5 bases of the junction left unmatched. CDR3 in amino acids: CACDLLGESSWDTRQMFF. For the CDR3, the DNA is TGTGCCTGTGACCTACTGGGGGAAAGCTCCTGGGACACCCGACAGATGTTTTTC.

Worth noting for this clone: The same CDR3 arises from other DNA sequences in this sample as well. V is TRDV2 and J is TRDJ2, with 13 bases aligning to TRDD3. V lost 1 base, J lost 3 bases, and 1 base stayed unmatched. Germline lookup yields CDR1 GEAIGNYY and CDR2 EKD. This CDR3 contains 16 residues. CDR3 in amino acids: CACDTLGDTMTAQLFF. Here the CDR3 DNA reads TGTGCCTGTGACACACTGGGGGATACGATGACAGCACAACTCTTCTTT.

Comments on this clone: A junction boundary mismatches the germline segment, possibly from a read error. The chain employs TRDV2 and TRDJ3; 8 bases map to TRDD3. This CDR3 is built from 19 residues. The germline CDR1 and CDR2 sequences are GEAIGNYY and EKD. The CDR3 nucleotides read TGTGCCTGTGACAACTTACTGGGGGCGAACTCCTGGGACAACCGACAGATGTTTTTC. Translating gives CACDNLLGANSWDNRQMFF.

This clone has just a few counts. The chain has TRDV1 and TRDJ1, with TRDD3 matching over 13 bases. The CDR3 runs 19 residues. V shed 0 bases, J shed 1 base, and the junction held 8 bases outside the gene matches. Germline V gene sequence: CDR1 TSWWSYY, CDR2 QGS. CDR3 protein: CALGELYLLGDTSTDKLIF. The DNA for the CDR3 is TGTGCTCTTGGGGAACTCTACCTACTGGGGGATACGTCCACCGATAAACTCATCTTT.